This T cell receptor beta chain came from a study of OX40 agonist ivuxolimab in advanced cancers. About the study: Ivuxolimab is a fully human IgG2 antibody that activates OX40 (CD134). Patients with hepatocellular carcinoma, melanoma, renal cell or head and neck cancer made up the dose-escalation patients. Findings of the study overall: Clonal expansion by week 6 occurred in CD4+ and CD8+ blood T cells (at 0.1 to 3.0 mg/kg).

Sequencing was performed with immunoSEQ multiplex PCR; in TCRdb, only in-frame clones are kept and a portion is missing. Counted here are some 80,000 clones, almost 85% occurring once; the ten biggest clones make up around 25%. The germline CDR1 and CDR2 sequences are SGDLS and YYNGEE. There are 17 residues in the CDR3. Between the trimmed V and J ends, which lost 3 bases and 1 base, there was a span of 14 bases. A single count supports this clone. The target antigen is unknown. The rearrangement links TRBV9 to TRBJ2-6; D might be TRBD2 (5 bases). This sequence was found in an adult with an advanced solid tumor such as melanoma, head and neck, liver or kidney cancer. The sample was CD4+ or CD8+ T cells sorted from blood, taken in a trial of the OX40 agonist ivuxolimab. The CDR3 sequence is CASSAWTGLSGANVLTF. The CDR3 DNA reads as TGTGCCAGCAGCGCCTGGACGGGATTGTCTGGGGCCAACGTCCTGACTTTC.